The following is a TCR beta chain sequence with its context. Its antigen remains unknown. The record originates from a study of cytomegalovirus exposure and HLA in healthy donors. The V gene's germline CDR1 is MGHDK and CDR2 SYGVNS. Trimming cost V 4 bases and J 0 bases, with 10 bases left between them. This CDR3 spans 14 amino acids. Findings of the study overall: Clonal expansion, a later analysis showed, was greater in HLA-associated TCR beta chains than in equally common others. Among the sequence variants, a highly shared cluster was likely an artifact of sequencing.

The PCR made use of 60 Vbeta and 13 Jbeta primers. Repertoires were generated with immunoSEQ multiplex PCR, while TCRdb's copy carries only in-frame clones and drops some. The data hold around 120,000 clones, with 82% observed a single time. This clonotype originated in a male donor in good health and CMV-seropositive. The sequencing sample was made of PBMCs. The chain carries TRBV25-1 and TRBJ2-7, with a tentative D call TRBD2 (6 bases). The CDR3 DNA is TGTGCCAGCAGTGCGAGGGGAGGCTCCTACGAGCAGTACTTC. It is translated as CASSARGGSYEQYF.